The 17 T cell receptor beta chains below were found in one sample sequenced in a study of cytomegalovirus exposure and HLA in healthy donors. PCR primers comprised 60 Vbeta and 13 Jbeta primers. Clones were read by immunoSEQ multiplex PCR, and TCRdb kept only the in-frame ones, dropping some. Of about 200,000 clones listed, around 80% were seen once; the top ten hold less than 4.5%. The sample was PBMCs. These TCRs come from a male donor in good health and CMV-seronegative.

The genes are TRBV6-5 and TRBJ2-1; weak D call: TRBD2 (6 bases). Germline CDR1 MNHEY, CDR2 SVGAGI. Trimming stripped 3 bases from V and 3 bases from J, with 9 bases between. The CDR3 length is 14 residues. CDR3 sequence reads: CASSYGTGYNEQFF. CDR3 bases: TGTGCCAGCAGTTATGGGACTGGCTACAATGAGCAGTTCTTC.

The V gene is TRBV27, the J gene TRBJ2-3; TRBD2 matches 10 bases. Trimming took 2 bases from V and 5 from J; bases not matched to a gene: 7. In germline, CDR1 is MNHEY, CDR2 SMNVEV (reference sequence). The CDR3 totals 16 residues. This CDR3 is CASSLRTSGGVDTQYF. The CDR3 bases are TGTGCCAGCAGTTTAAGGACTAGCGGCGGGGTAGATACGCAGTATTTT.

V gene TRBV4-1 combines with J gene TRBJ2-7; D gene ambiguous. The V end was cut by 1 base, the J end by 3 bases, with 7 bases between. CDR3 length: 13 amino acids. CDR1 is MGHRA, CDR2 YSYEKL, per germline. CDR3 bases: TGCGCCAGCAGCCAAGTTGGAGACTACGAGCAGTACTTC. Residues: CASSQVGDYEQYF.

The rearrangement uses TRBV7-9 and TRBJ2-3; D might be TRBD2 (5 bases). The CDR3 is made up of 15 amino acids. Trimming removed 4 bases from V and 0 bases from J, with 11 bases in between. Per germline, CDR1 SEHNR and CDR2 FQNEAQ (reference sequence). The CDR3 coding sequence is TGTGCCAGCAGCTATGGAGCGGCGAGCACAGATACGCAGTATTTT. Protein sequence: CASSYGAASTDTQYF.

The CDR3 nucleotides read TGTGCCAACAAAAAACAGGGGGGGCGCAATCAGCCCCAGCATTTT. Protein sequence: CANKKQGGRNQPQHF. The chain has TRBV2 and TRBJ1-5; 8 bases map to TRBD1. The CDR3 has 15 residues. The J segment lost 2 bases and the V segment lost 10 bases, leaving 10 bases of the junction unmatched. Per the germline V gene, CDR1 is SNHLY and CDR2 is FYNNEI.

V and J are TRBV4-1 and TRBJ2-7; 11 bases are a match to TRBD2. Germline V gene lookup returns CDR1 MGHRA and CDR2 YSYEKL. The CDR3 runs to 14 residues. The ends lost 3 bases at V and 7 bases at J; junction bases unmatched: 5. The CDR3 DNA is TGCGCCAGCAGCCATAGCGGGAGGGGTCGGGAGCAGTACTTC. Its translation is CASSHSGRGREQYF.

The genes are TRBV9 and TRBJ2-3, with D perhaps TRBD2 (5 bases). CDR3 length: 15 residues. V was trimmed by 0 bases and J by 5 bases, leaving 13 bases between them. Germline-derived CDR1 and CDR2 are SGDLS and YYNGEE. CDR3 sequence: CASSVVGDSGDTQYF. In nucleotides, the CDR3 is TGTGCCAGCAGCGTAGTGGGAGACTCGGGAGATACGCAGTATTTT.

Regarding this clone: The same CDR3 is also encoded by other DNA sequences in this sample. The V and J genes are TRBV2 and TRBJ2-7; no definite D call. There are 11 residues in the CDR3. V dropped 6 bases and J dropped 4 bases, with 7 bases sitting between them. Germline-derived CDR1 and CDR2 are SNHLY and FYNNEI. The CDR3 loop reads CASSEQYEQYF. In DNA form, the CDR3 reads TGTGCCAGCAGCGAACAGTACGAGCAGTACTTC.

V gene TRBV4-1 combines with J gene TRBJ2-2; 16 bases line up with TRBD2. CDR3 length: 18 amino acids. The V segment lost 3 bases and the J segment 7 bases; nucleotides outside the gene matches: 8. The germline gives CDR1 MGHRA, CDR2 YSYEKL. CDR3 in DNA: TGCGCCAGCAGCCAGGGACTAGCGGGAGGGTATGTGGGCGGGGAGCTGTTTTTT. Translating gives CASSQGLAGGYVGGELFF.

The chain has TRBV6-5 and TRBJ2-7; TRBD2 matches at 11 bases. Trimming cost V 5 bases and J 7 bases; bases outside gene matches: 7. The CDR3 contains 14 residues. Germline CDR1 and CDR2: MNHEY and SVGAGI. The CDR3 DNA reads as TGTGCCAGCAGTCTCATGGGACTAGCGGTAGAGCAGTACTTC. It specifies CASSLMGLAVEQYF.

This clone has just one count. The chain links TRBV7-8 to TRBJ2-6, with D perhaps TRBD2 (6 bases). The V end was cut by 1 base, the J end by 0 bases, with 13 bases between. The germline V gene encodes CDR1 SGHVS and CDR2 FQNEAQ. This CDR3 has 18 amino acids. The CDR3 loop reads CASSLVLRGSSGANVLTF. CDR3 sequence (DNA): TGTGCCAGCAGCTTAGTACTGCGGGGAAGCTCTGGGGCCAACGTCCTGACTTTC.

The genes are TRBV2 and TRBJ2-1, with D possibly matching TRBD2 (6 bases). V shed 5 bases and J shed 0 bases, with 14 bases lying between them. Germline-derived CDR1 and CDR2 are SNHLY and FYNNEI. The CDR3 contains 16 residues. The CDR3 sequence is CASSSQRVSSYNEQFF. Written as DNA, the CDR3 is TGTGCCAGCAGTAGCCAGCGGGTAAGCTCCTACAATGAGCAGTTCTTC. The full variable domain, rest sourced from reference TRBV2 and TRBJ2-1, is EPEVTQTPSHQVTQMGQEVILRCVPISNHLYFYWYRQILGQKVEFLVSFYNNEISEKSEIFDDQFSVERPDGSNFTLKIRSTKLEDSAMYFCASSSQRVSSYNEQFFGPGTRLTVL.

The chain combines TRBV19 with TRBJ2-1; D may be TRBD2 (6 bases). CDR3 size: 16 residues. The V end was cut by 0 bases, the J end by 0 bases, with 9 bases between. Germline-derived CDR1 and CDR2 are LNHDA and SQIVND (reference sequence). The CDR3 DNA is TGTGCCAGTAGTATAGACAGCGGGTCCTCCTACAATGAGCAGTTCTTC. Its translation: CASSIDSGSSYNEQFF.

The chain combines TRBV6-5 with TRBJ1-1; D is ambiguous. CDR1 is MNHEY, CDR2 SVGAGI, per germline. CDR3 size: 15 residues. Trimming stripped 2 bases from V and 2 bases from J, with 12 bases between. The CDR3 DNA sequence: TGTGCCAGCAGTTACAACACTAGGGTTAACACTGAAGCTTTCTTT. Translation gives CASSYNTRVNTEAFF.

This clone was counted ten times or more. The chain employs TRBV6-1 and TRBJ2-7; a possible D gene is TRBD1 (5 bases). V was cut by 6 bases and J by 0 bases, with 12 bases left in between. This CDR3 comprises 14 residues. CDR1 and CDR2 (germline): MNHNS, SASEGT. CDR3 DNA: TGTGCCAGCAGCCGGACACTAAGCTCCTACGAGCAGTACTTC. Its translation is CASSRTLSSYEQYF.

The chain uses TRBV5-1 and TRBJ1-4; possibly TRBD1 for D (5 bases). The CDR3 runs to 15 residues. Germline-derived CDR1 and CDR2 are SGHRS and YFSETQ. Trimming removed 4 bases at V and 7 bases at J, with 17 bases between. The CDR3 loop is CASSLGHTKLEKLFF. In nucleotides, the CDR3 is TGCGCCAGCAGCCTTGGACATACTAAACTTGAAAAACTGTTTTTT. Using reference TRBV5-1 and TRBJ1-4 for the parts outside the CDR3, the full variable domain is KAGVTQTPRYLIKTRGQQVTLSCSPISGHRSVSWYQQTPGQGLQFLFEYFSETQRNKGNFPGRFSGRQFSNSRSEMNVSTLELGDSALYLCASSLGHTKLEKLFFGSGTQLSVL.

The J gene is TRBJ2-3, the V gene TRBV5-4; the match to TRBD2 covers 7 bases. This CDR3 comprises 15 residues. Trimming took 3 bases from V and 3 from J; bases not matched to a gene: 7. Per germline, CDR1 SGHNT and CDR2 YYREEE (reference sequence). This CDR3 reads CASSYQAGETDTQYF. CDR3 DNA: TGTGCCAGCAGCTACCAGGCGGGAGAAACAGATACGCAGTATTTT.